This T cell receptor beta chain was sequenced for a study of cytotoxic CD8 clonotypes in ibrutinib-treated CLL. About this clone itself: The antigen remains undetermined.

This CDR3 spans 14 amino acids. V lost 5 bases and J lost 2; bases outside the gene matches: 5. CDR1 is SGHVS and CDR2 is FQNEAQ in the germline V gene. The method was immunoSEQ multiplex PCR; TCRdb's version includes in-frame clones alone and lacks a portion of them. The table records about 310,000 clones, about 80% of them present only once. General observations from the study: Clonotypes that were public were uncommon, and they contracted or stayed stable on treatment.

The gene calls are TRBV7-8 and TRBJ1-2; TRBD1 matches 7 bases. The sequence was collected from a human donor with chronic lymphocytic leukemia. The sequences come from PBMCs, collected before ibrutinib treatment. DNA of the CDR3: TGTGCCAGCAGCCTAGGACAGGCCAACTATGGCTACACCTTC. Its protein is CASSLGQANYGYTF.